A selection of T cell receptor beta chains follows, all from one sample in a study. One entry per CDR3 protein results from TCRdb running MiXCR on the 5' RACE reads. Of approximately 44,000 distinct CDR3 sequences detected, approximately 31% appear once; the ten largest clones hold 3.7%. The specimen was memory CD4+ T cells sorted from a lymph node. The origin of the receptors is a female donor with breast cancer. The CDR3 runs from the conserved cysteine through the conserved F or W. The order of the fields is V gene, J gene, clone size, D gene, CDR3 protein, CDR3 DNA. A D gene is named only where the DNA matches it firmly. Some rows mark clone size as missing; the rest say once, few, many or name a class of expanded clone.

TRBV7-3,TRBJ2-1,.,TRBD2,CASSQGLAHEQFF,TGTGCCAGCAGCCAGGGACTAGCGCATGAGCAGTTCTTC
TRBV6-2/TRBV6-3,TRBJ1-5,few,.,CASSYTLFSNQPQHF,TGTGCCAGCAGTTACACACTTTTTAGCAATCAGCCCCAGCATTTT
TRBV7-2,TRBJ2-5,.,.,CASSQQGLAAETQYF,TGTGCCAGCAGCCAGCAGGGCCTGGCAGCGGAGACCCAGTACTTC
TRBV5-1,TRBJ1-1,few,.,CASSSSGGTWNTEAFF,TGCGCCAGCAGCTCAAGCGGGGGGACGTGGAACACTGAAGCTTTCTTT
TRBV7-2,TRBJ1-2,.,.,CASSPTQGSNYGYTF,TGTGCCAGCAGCCCAACACAGGGCTCTAACTATGGCTACACCTTC
TRBV5-1,TRBJ1-1,.,TRBD1,CASSIGGTGSTEAFF,TGCGCCAGCAGCATTGGTGGGACAGGGAGTACTGAAGCTTTCTTT
TRBV7-9,TRBJ2-1,few,.,CASSLTGFGYNEQFF,TGTGCCAGCAGCCTCACAGGGTTCGGCTACAATGAGCAGTTCTTC
TRBV18,TRBJ2-7,.,.,CASSPPADMYEQYF,TGTGCCAGCTCACCACCGGCAGATATGTACGAGCAGTACTTC
TRBV4-1,TRBJ2-5,few,.,CASSLTLGETQYF,TGCGCCAGCAGCCTCACTCTGGGAGAGACCCAGTACTTC
TRBV6-5,TRBJ2-1,few,.,CASGNGETYNEQFF,TGTGCCAGCGGGAATGGGGAAACCTACAATGAGCAGTTCTTC